Below, 8 T cell receptor beta chains from the same sample are listed, as sequenced in a study of cytomegalovirus exposure and HLA in healthy donors (dated by TCRdb to 2016 to 2017). The library was built by means of the immunoSEQ multiplex PCR assay. For the multiplex PCR, a mixture combining 60 forward primers for TCR Vbeta segments and 13 reverse primers for TCR Jbeta segments was used. TCRdb retrieved this table from immuneACCESS and kept in-frame rearrangements only. Not all clones are present; in checked studies, unresolved V genes account for under half, and no reason is known for the remainder. The sample contains 150,000 to 200,000 clones, roughly 80% of them found a single time. Jointly, the top ten make up approximately 1.4% of the sample. The sequenced material came from PBMCs. The receptors shown here come from a woman aged 25 to 45 in good health and CMV-seronegative.

The V and J genes are TRBV28 and TRBJ2-4, with D unresolved. The V and J ends lost 9 bases and 0 bases respectively, with 12 bases between them. Germline V CDR1 and CDR2: MDHEN, SYDVKM. The CDR3 is 14 amino acids. DNA for the CDR3: TGTGCCAGTGAACAGCAACTAGCCAAAAACATTCAGTACTTC. It yields the protein CASEQQLAKNIQYF. The full variable domain, its missing parts supplied by reference TRBV28 and TRBJ2-4, is DVKVTQSSRYLVKRTGEKVFLECVQDMDHENMFWYRQDPGLGLRLIYFSYDVKMKEKGDIPEGYSVSREKKERFSLILESASTNQTSMYLCASEQQLAKNIQYFGAGTRLSVL.

The chain joins TRBV27 to TRBJ2-2; possibly TRBD2 for D (5 bases). Germline V gene lookup returns CDR1 MNHEY and CDR2 SMNVEV (reference sequence). The CDR3 sequence is 14 residues long. Trimming removed 3 bases at V and 4 bases at J, with 9 bases between. Here the CDR3 DNA reads TGTGCCAGCAGTTTCACTAGGTTCACCGGGGAGCTGTTTTTT. Amino acid sequence: CASSFTRFTGELFF.

The chain recombines TRBV5-1 with TRBJ2-2; 9 nucleotides match TRBD1. Germline CDR1 is SGHRS and CDR2 is YFSETQ. This CDR3 has 15 amino acids. Losses at the gene ends were 4 bases for V and 6 bases for J; bases not matched to a gene: 7. The chain's CDR3 is CASSDVQGAAGELFF. In DNA, the CDR3 is TGCGCCAGCAGCGACGTACAGGGGGCTGCCGGGGAGCTGTTTTTT.

The chain's CDR3 is CASSLGLAAETQYF. The DNA of the CDR3 is TGTGCCAGCAGCTTGGGGCTAGCGGCGGAGACCCAGTACTTC. The J gene is TRBJ2-5, the V gene TRBV5-4; 7 nucleotides align to TRBD2. CDR1 and CDR2 (germline): SGHNT, YYREEE (reference sequence). After removal of 0 bases from V and 5 bases from J, the junction contained 4 bases not matched to a gene. The CDR3 runs to 14 residues.

The CDR3 is CASSHRDNQPQHF. CDR3 bases: TGTGCCAGTAGTCACAGGGACAATCAGCCCCAGCATTTT. The rearrangement joins TRBV19 to TRBJ1-5; D might be TRBD1 (6 bases). The ends were cut back, 5 bases at V and 3 bases at J, with 8 bases in the middle. This CDR3 contains 13 residues. Germline values: CDR1 LNHDA, CDR2 SQIVND (reference sequence). Variable domain in full (rest from reference TRBV19 and TRBJ1-5): DGGITQSPKYLFRKEGQNVTLSCEQNLNHDAMYWYRQDPGQGLRLIYYSQIVNDFQKGDIAEGYSVSREKKESFPLTVTSAQKNPTAFYLCASSHRDNQPQHFGDGTRLSIL.

This clone has more than one count but fewer than ten. V gene TRBV5-4 combines with J gene TRBJ2-3; TRBD2 matches at 15 bases. The CDR3 covers 18 residues. V gave up 4 bases and J gave up 0 bases; unmatched junction bases: 6. Germline CDR1 SGHNT, CDR2 YYREEE (reference sequence). CDR3 in DNA: TGTGCCAGCAGCAAAGGACTAGCGGGGGGGCCTAGCACAGATACGCAGTATTTT. This gives the protein CASSKGLAGGPSTDTQYF.

The chain links TRBV21-1 to TRBJ1-2; the DNA was not used to check the table's D call, TRBD1. TRBV21-1 is a documented pseudogene. The CDR3 loop spans 15 amino acids. CDR3 DNA: TGTGCCAGCAGCAAGTCAGGACAGCCAAACTATGGCTACACCTTC. Amino acids: CASSKSGQPNYGYTF.

CDR3 nucleotide sequence: TGTGCCAGCAGTTACGGGACACCTACATCTCATGAGCAGTTCTTC. This codes for CASSYGTPTSHEQFF. The chain has TRBV6-6 and TRBJ2-1; D perhaps matches TRBD1 (6 bases). The V gene's germline CDR1 is MNHNY and CDR2 SVGAGI (reference sequence). V shed 2 bases and J shed 8 bases, with 16 bases lying between them. The length of the CDR3 is 15 residues.